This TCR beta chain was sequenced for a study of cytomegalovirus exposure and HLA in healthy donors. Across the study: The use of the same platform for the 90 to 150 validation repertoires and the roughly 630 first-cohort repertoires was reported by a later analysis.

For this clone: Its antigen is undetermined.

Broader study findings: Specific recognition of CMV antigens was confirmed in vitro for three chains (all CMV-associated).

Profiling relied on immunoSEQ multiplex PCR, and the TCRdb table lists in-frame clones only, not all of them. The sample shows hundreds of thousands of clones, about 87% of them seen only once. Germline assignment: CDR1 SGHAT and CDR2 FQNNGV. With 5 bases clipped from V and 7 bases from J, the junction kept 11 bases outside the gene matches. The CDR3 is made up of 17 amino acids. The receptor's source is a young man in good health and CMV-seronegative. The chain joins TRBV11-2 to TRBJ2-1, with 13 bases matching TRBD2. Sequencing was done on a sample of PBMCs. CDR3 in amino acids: CASSLRTSGSGMNEQFF. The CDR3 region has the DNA TGTGCCAGCAGCCTAAGGACTAGCGGGAGTGGGATGAATGAGCAGTTCTTC.